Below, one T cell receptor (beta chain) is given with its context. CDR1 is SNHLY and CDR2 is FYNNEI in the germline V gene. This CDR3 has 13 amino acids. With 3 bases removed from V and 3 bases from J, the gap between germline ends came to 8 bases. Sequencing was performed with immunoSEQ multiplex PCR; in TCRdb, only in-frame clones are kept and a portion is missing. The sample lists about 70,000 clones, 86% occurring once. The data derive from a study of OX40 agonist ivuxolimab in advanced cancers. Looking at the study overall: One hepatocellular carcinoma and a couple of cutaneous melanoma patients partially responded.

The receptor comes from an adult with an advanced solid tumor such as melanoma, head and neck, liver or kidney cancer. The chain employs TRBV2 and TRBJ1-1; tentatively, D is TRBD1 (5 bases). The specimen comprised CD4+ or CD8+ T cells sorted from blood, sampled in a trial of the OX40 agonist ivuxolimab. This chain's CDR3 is CASSEGGDTEAFF. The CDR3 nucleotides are TGTGCCAGCAGTGAGGGGGGGGACACTGAAGCTTTCTTT.